This T cell receptor beta chain is from a study of blood T cell repertoires in COVID-19. Across the whole study: Whether acute or convalescent, the COVID-19 samples came from the United States, Italy and Spain. From T cells, B-cell-depleted T cells, or PBMCs came the material, which was cDNA or gDNA.

Seattle researchers signed up patients amid active infection and tracked them longitudinally. The germline V gene has CDR1 SGHDT and CDR2 YYEEEE. The CDR3 extends over 14 amino acids. Trimming took 1 base from V and 2 from J, leaving 7 bases between them. Authors' methods: Amplification of reference gene primers was used by the study to estimate nucleated cell counts. Clones were read by immunoSEQ multiplex PCR, and TCRdb kept only the in-frame ones, dropping some. V and J calls and clone size come straight from that table; D and trimming were deduced from the DNA. The sample holds hundreds of thousands of clones; 86% are singletons and the top ten take roughly 7.1%.

The V call is TRBV5-6, the J call TRBJ1-3, with D perhaps matching TRBD1 (5 bases). The sequence came from a woman aged 55 to 70 with COVID-19, enrolled during active disease. The sample was peripheral blood. This CDR3 is CASSLSGTGNTIYF. Written as DNA, the CDR3 is TGTGCCAGCAGCTTGTCAGGGACTGGAAACACCATATATTTT.